This entry is about one TCR beta chain. This sample was taken from a study of CD8 T cells in Susac syndrome. Unmatched junction bases numbered 4, after V lost 2 bases and J lost 4 bases. Germline CDR1 and CDR2: SGHTA and FQGTGA. CDR3 length: 15 amino acids. Sequencing of TCR beta covered CD8+ and CD4+ T cells obtained from blood. Negative isolation was used for CD8+ and CD4+ T cells and FACS enrichment for TEMRA cells. RNA totalling about 0.5 to 1 ug underwent reverse transcription with random hexamers. An immunoSEQ multiplex PCR generated amplified TCR beta CDR3 products spanning 54 Vbeta and 13 Jbeta. One entry per CDR3 protein, called by TCRdb with MiXCR from the immunoSEQ multiplex PCR reads. The sample includes about 150,000 distinct CDR3 sequences, roughly 92% of them seen just once.

The clonotype originates from a human donor with multiple sclerosis. Input material: CD4+ T cells from PBMCs. This chain links TRBV7-3 with TRBJ2-2; 7 bases match TRBD1. CDR3 nucleotides: TGTGCCAGCAGCTTACAGGGGGAGAGCACCGGGGAGCTGTTTTTT. This gives the protein CASSLQGESTGELFF.